The T cell receptor (beta chain) described here comes from a study of T cell responses to AZD1222 COVID-19 vaccine. Germline-derived CDR1 and CDR2 are SGHTA and FQGTGA. The CDR3 length is 15 residues. V was clipped by 5 bases and J by 1 base; unmatched bases: 4. This clone has only one observation. Its target is not known. Using immunoSEQ multiplex PCR, the repertoire was profiled, and TCRdb retains in-frame clones only, with some absent. This repertoire shows about 14,000 clones, 70% to 85% found once; its top ten account for 30% to 40%. Study-level points and caveats: Vaccination with two AZD1222 doses was followed by a rise in Spike-specific TCR breadth and depth.

The sample was peripheral blood, taken 28 days after the second AZD1222 dose. This chain uses TRBV7-3 with TRBJ2-2; TRBD1 aligns across 7 bases. The source is an adult who received the AZD1222 COVID-19 vaccine. CDR3 amino acids: CASSPPGGNTGELFF. The DNA of the CDR3 is TGTGCCAGCAGCCCCCCAGGGGGGAACACCGGGGAGCTGTTTTTT.